These 8 T cell receptor beta chains share one sample of origin, sequenced in a study of intratumoral heterogeneity in liver cancer. The repertoire was sequenced with immunoSEQ multiplex PCR; TCRdb's copy has only in-frame clones and lacks some. The sample contains some 21,000 clones, 73% of which appear only once. The starting material was tumor-adjacent normal tissue, obtained before any cancer treatment. The receptors come from an older woman with hepatocellular carcinoma.

The chain uses TRBV27 and TRBJ2-3; D remains ambiguous. V lost 5 bases and J lost 4, with 7 bases in between. This CDR3 spans 12 amino acids. From germline, CDR1 is MNHEY and CDR2 SMNVEV (reference sequence). The CDR3 region has the DNA TGTGCCAGCAGTAACGGGCCAGATACGCAGTATTTT. Its protein product is CASSNGPDTQYF.

CDR3 DNA sequence: TGTGCCTGCTTGTCTGGACAGGGGGCCGCCGGGGAGCTGTTTTTT. Translation: CACLSGQGAAGELFF. The chain uses TRBV6-6 and TRBJ2-2; 11 nucleotides align to TRBD1. In germline, CDR1 is MNHNY, CDR2 SVGAGI (reference sequence). V was pared by 11 bases and J by 6 bases, with 11 bases of the junction left unmatched. The CDR3 is 15 residues long.

The rearrangement links TRBV9 to TRBJ2-7, with 9 bases matching TRBD2. The CDR3 is made up of 14 amino acids. Germline V gene data show CDR1 as SGDLS and CDR2 as YYNGEE. The trim removed 0 bases at V and 7 bases at J, leaving 5 bases unmatched. This CDR3 reads CASSVAAGGGEQYF. The CDR3 region has the DNA TGTGCCAGCAGCGTAGCGGCGGGAGGGGGGGAGCAGTACTTC.

This chain uses TRBV5-6 with TRBJ1-2, with 8 bases that match TRBD1. Per germline, CDR1 SGHDT and CDR2 YYEEEE. With V trimmed by 0 bases and J by 7 bases, 2 bases remained unmatched. The CDR3 runs to 13 residues. CDR3 bases: TGTGCCAGCAGCTTGGGGACAGGGTTTGGCTACACCTTC. Its translation is CASSLGTGFGYTF.

This sequence joins TRBV13 and TRBJ2-1; D ambiguous. This CDR3 has 16 residues. Germline CDR1 is PRHDT and CDR2 is FYEKMQ (reference sequence). V shed 0 bases and J shed 2 bases, with 11 bases lying between them. The CDR3 nucleotides are TGTGCCAGCAGCTTAGGTTACAGTTCCACCTACAATGAGCAGTTCTTC. This gives the protein CASSLGYSSTYNEQFF.

The gene calls are TRBV10-3 and TRBJ2-7, with D perhaps being TRBD1 or TRBD2 (7 bases each). The V gene's germline CDR1 is ENHRY and CDR2 SYGVKD. The CDR3 is made up of 16 amino acids. Trimming left V 4 bases short and J 6 bases short, with 22 bases between. CDR3 nucleotides: TGTGCCATCAGTGTCATTTCAGGGGGAGGGGGCGCCGAGCAGTACTTC. This codes for CAISVISGGGGAEQYF.

V usage is TRBV2 and J usage is TRBJ2-3, with TRBD1 identical over 8 bases. The length of the CDR3 is 14 residues. Germline loops: CDR1 SNHLY, CDR2 FYNNEI. V shed 6 bases, J shed 1 base, and the junction held 3 bases outside the gene matches. The CDR3 reads CASRTGEGTDTQYF. DNA for the CDR3: TGTGCCAGCAGGACAGGGGAGGGCACAGATACGCAGTATTTT. The entire variable domain, with the rest obtained from reference TRBV2 and TRBJ2-3, is as follows: EPEVTQTPSHQVTQMGQEVILRCVPISNHLYFYWYRQILGQKVEFLVSFYNNEISEKSEIFDDQFSVERPDGSNFTLKIRSTKLEDSAMYFCASRTGEGTDTQYFGPGTRLTVL.

The V gene is TRBV5-1, the J gene TRBJ2-3; D remains unclear. Between the trimmed V and J ends, which lost 3 bases and 2 bases, there was a span of 7 bases. The CDR3 sequence is 13 residues long. Germline V gene lookup returns CDR1 SGHRS and CDR2 YFSETQ. This CDR3 reads CASSSLNTDTQYF. Written as DNA, the CDR3 is TGCGCCAGCAGCTCTCTAAACACAGATACGCAGTATTTT.